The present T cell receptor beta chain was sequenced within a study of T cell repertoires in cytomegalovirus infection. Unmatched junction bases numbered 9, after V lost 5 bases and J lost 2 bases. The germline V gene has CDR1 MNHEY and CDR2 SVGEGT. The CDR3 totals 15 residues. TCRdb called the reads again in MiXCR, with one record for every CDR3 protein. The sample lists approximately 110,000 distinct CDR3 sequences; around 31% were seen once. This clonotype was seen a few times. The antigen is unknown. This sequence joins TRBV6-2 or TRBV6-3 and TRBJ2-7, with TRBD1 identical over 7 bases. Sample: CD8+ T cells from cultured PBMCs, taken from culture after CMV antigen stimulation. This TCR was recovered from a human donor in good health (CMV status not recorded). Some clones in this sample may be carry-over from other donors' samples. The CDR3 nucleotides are TGTGCCAGCAGTCACACCGGGACAGCCACCTACGAGCAGTACTTC. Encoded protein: CASSHTGTATYEQYF.